This TCR beta chain was sequenced for a study of T cell responses to AZD1222 COVID-19 vaccine (dated by TCRdb to the early 2020s). Concerning the study at large: A total of 233 trial participants underwent TCR sequencing, of whom some 210 received two doses of AZD1222 and about 26 received two doses of the MenACWY control vaccine. Enrollment into the trials was organized by age into subgroups of 18-55, 56-69 and 70-plus years, and those subgroups contained roughly 150, 30 and 60 TCR-sequenced participants, respectively. What the work shows at the level of the full study, not this receptor alone: In the small 56-69-year group, the increase in depth fell short of significance, most likely because of low power. Only five to seven AZD1222 recipients were SARS-CoV-2 seropositive at baseline, limiting conclusions about previously exposed vaccinees. Most participants were white British and females outnumbered males, and the authors suggested that clonal diversity may have been underestimated. After two AZD1222 doses, spike-specific TCR breadth and depth were significantly higher than at day 0 and than in MenACWY recipients. Reportedly, close to half of the unique spike-specific TCRs recognized epitopes lying outside the regions that are mutated in the B.1.351 and B.1.1.7 variants. The whole spike protein was spanned by vaccine-associated CD4 TCRs, and dominant responses were seen in regions 160-218 and 743-854. Because no samples from the day 14 peak response were available, repertoires could be characterized only after the peak T cell response.

Worth noting for this clone: Its antigen specificity is not known. Per-base qualities were not stored, and no clone one base away is much larger.

CDR1 and CDR2 were assigned from the germline V gene as SGHRS and YFSETQ. The junction shows trimming of 4 bases on V and 1 base on J, plus 8 bases between the germline ends. The CDR3 has 13 amino acids, counting the end cysteine and phenylalanine. Only CDR3 DNA is held: 39 bases, read in frame from base 1. Per the publication, the time point label means: about 28 days (+/-7) after the second vaccine dose. AZD1222 recipients whose second dose came at about 4 weeks and those whose second dose came at about 12 weeks were combined into one group, since spike-specific TCR depth and breadth did not differ between the two schedules. Samples from vaccinated people were obtained from the UK trials COV001 and COV002, which included a single-blind randomized controlled phase 2/3 trial of AZD1222 (ChAdOx1 nCoV-19) in healthy adults. For TCRbeta chain sequencing, PBMC samples from trial participants were taken at day 0 and at day 28 after the second dose.

The CDR3 regions of human TCRbeta chains were analyzed by immunosequencing. Regarding the original processing steps: Repertoire TCRs were matched against a reference library of SARS-CoV-2-specific TCRs generated with the MIRA antigen-specificity platform. Breadth meant the fraction of unique TCRs that were SARS-CoV-2-associated, whereas depth meant the fraction of total T cells that were SARS-CoV-2-associated. Using the MIRA data, each spike-specific TCR was assigned both to the spike region to which the TCR was reactive and to a CD4 or CD8 class. Log10-transformed breadth and depth values were compared by one-way ANOVA with Sidak's multiple comparisons tests. As stored in TCRdb, this immuneACCESS dataset retains in-frame rearrangements with V and J assigned. A fraction of the clones does not appear; measured against another copy, unresolved V genes explain less than half of the discrepancy, and the remainder lacks a known reason. The DNA gave D and trimming, while V, J and clone size come from that table. The sample table records 70,000 or so clones; 70% to 90% of these occur just once. The top ten clones comprise around a quarter of the sample.

The starting material was peripheral blood, obtained 28 days after the second AZD1222 dose. Recombination linked TRBV5-1 to TRBJ1-1; TRBD1 might be the D gene, on 6 matching bases. The TCR comes from an adult who received the AZD1222 COVID-19 vaccine. The bases are TGCGCCAGCAGCGCAGGGGAGAACACTGAAGCTTTCTTT. It translates as CASSAGENTEAFF.